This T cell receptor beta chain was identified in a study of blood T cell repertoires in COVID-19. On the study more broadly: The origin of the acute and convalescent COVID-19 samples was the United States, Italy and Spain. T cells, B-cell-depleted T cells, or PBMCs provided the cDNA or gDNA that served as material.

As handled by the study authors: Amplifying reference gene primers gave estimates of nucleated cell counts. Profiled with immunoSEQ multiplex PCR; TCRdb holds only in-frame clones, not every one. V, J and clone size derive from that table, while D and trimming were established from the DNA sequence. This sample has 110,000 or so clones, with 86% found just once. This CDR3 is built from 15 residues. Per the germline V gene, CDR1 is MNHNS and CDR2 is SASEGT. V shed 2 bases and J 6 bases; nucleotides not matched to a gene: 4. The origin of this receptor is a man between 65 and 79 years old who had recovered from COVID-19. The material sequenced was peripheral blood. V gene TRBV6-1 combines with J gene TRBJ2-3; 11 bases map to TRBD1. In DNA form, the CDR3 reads TGTGCCAGCAGTGAAAGGACAGGGGGCGTGGATACGCAGTATTTT. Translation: CASSERTGGVDTQYF.